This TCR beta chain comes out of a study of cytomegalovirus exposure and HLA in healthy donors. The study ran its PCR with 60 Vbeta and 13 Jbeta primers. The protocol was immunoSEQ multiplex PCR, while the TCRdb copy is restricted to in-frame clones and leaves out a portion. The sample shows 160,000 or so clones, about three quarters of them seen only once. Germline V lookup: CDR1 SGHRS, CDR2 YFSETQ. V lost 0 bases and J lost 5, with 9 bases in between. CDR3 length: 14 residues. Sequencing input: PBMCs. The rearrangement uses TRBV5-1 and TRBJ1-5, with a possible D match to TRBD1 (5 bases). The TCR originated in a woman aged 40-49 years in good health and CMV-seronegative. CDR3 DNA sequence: TGCGCCAGCAGCTTGGCCGCGGGGGATCAGCCCCAGCATTTT. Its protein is CASSLAAGDQPQHF.